The 5 T cell receptor beta chains in this list originate from one sample, sequenced in a study of OX40 agonist ivuxolimab in advanced cancers. Assay used: immunoSEQ multiplex PCR; TCRdb lists only in-frame clones, some missing. The table records tens of thousands of clones, roughly 84% of them present only once. The sample was CD4+ or CD8+ T cells sorted from blood, taken in a trial of the OX40 agonist ivuxolimab. These receptors were taken from an adult with an advanced solid tumor such as melanoma, head and neck, liver or kidney cancer.

The CDR3 DNA reads TGTGCCAGCAGCTTAGGTGGGGGAGGCACAGATACGCAGTATTTT. It is translated as CASSLGGGGTDTQYF. The chain recombines TRBV7-8 with TRBJ2-3, with D perhaps given as TRBD1 or TRBD2 (5 bases each). CDR1 SGHVS and CDR2 FQNEAQ come from the germline V gene. The CDR3 extends over 15 amino acids. V was clipped by 1 base and J by 1 base, with 9 bases between them.

V is TRBV30 and J is TRBJ2-4, with a possible D match to TRBD2 (5 bases). V shed 1 base and J shed 3 bases, with 7 bases lying between them. Germline CDR1 is GTSNPN and CDR2 is SVGIG (reference sequence). The CDR3 consists of 13 residues. In nucleotides, the CDR3 is TGTGCCTGGAGTGAGAGGGACAAAAACATTCAGTACTTC. This translates into CAWSERDKNIQYF.

The chain carries TRBV5-5 and TRBJ2-2, with 7 bases that match TRBD1. Germline-derived CDR1 and CDR2 are SGHKS and YYEKEE (reference sequence). V lost 0 bases and J lost 5; bases outside the gene matches: 4. The CDR3 extends over 15 amino acids. The CDR3, as DNA: TGTGCCAGCAGCTTGGCTCCAGGGGGTACCGGGGAGCTGTTTTTT. This sequence encodes CASSLAPGGTGELFF. The full variable domain, with the rest looked up from reference TRBV5-5 and TRBJ2-2, is DAGVTQSPTHLIKTRGQQVTLRCSPISGHKSVSWYQQVLGQGPQFIFQYYEKEERGRGNFPDRFSARQFPNYSSELNVNALLLGDSALYLCASSLAPGGTGELFFGEGSRLTVL.

In its sample, this clone was seen once. This chain uses TRBV2 with TRBJ1-4; TRBD1 agrees at 8 bases. Germline assignment: CDR1 SNHLY and CDR2 FYNNEI. The CDR3 runs to 17 residues. After removal of 7 bases from V and 3 bases from J, the junction contained 13 bases not matched to a gene. The CDR3 region has the DNA TGTGCCAGCAATCCATCGACAGGGGCCGGGGCTAATGAAAAACTGTTTTTT. It yields the protein CASNPSTGAGANEKLFF.

The gene calls are TRBV11-2 and TRBJ2-3; 7 bases match TRBD1. V lost 2 bases and J lost 7; bases outside the gene matches: 6. Germline V gene data show CDR1 as SGHAT and CDR2 as FQNNGV. The CDR3 runs to 14 residues. CDR3 region: CASSLNRGVYTQYF. The CDR3 region has the DNA TGTGCCAGCAGCTTAAACAGGGGTGTATATACGCAGTATTTT.